The sequence of this TCR beta chain was determined in a study of cytomegalovirus exposure and HLA in healthy donors (dated by TCRdb to 2015 to 2018). Regarding the complete study: An earlier analysis of about 530 of the donors reported about 260 Gb of sequence data and approximately 120 million unique TCR beta sequences obtained from some 170 million T cells. An early release covering 500 to 750 HLA-typed donors comprised about 300 gigabases of sequencing data and around 85 million unique TCR sequences. Because of strong linkage in the cohort, 5 or 6 DR-DQ haplotypes were treated as single units for association and clustering. A later genetic analysis took genome-wide SNP genotypes for about 55% of the 666 donors and used that subset as a discovery cohort. The aim of the study was to test whether cataloging public T cell receptors could identify signatures of past pathogen exposure. Alongside the repertoire data, information on donor age, sex, ethnicity and CMV serostatus was compiled. Besides the first cohort of roughly 640 subjects, a separate validation cohort made up of 120 different subjects was used. In the later analysis, no new phenotypic data were used to find candidate immune exposures; instead, reliance was placed on TCR beta sequences and their occurrence across donors. All discovery cohort repertoires had been generated on a single sequencing platform. To decide whether each TCR beta V gene segment behaved as functional or pseudogenic, an earlier analysis of some 570 of the donors relied on high-throughput TCR beta sequencing. The number of typed donors differed by locus: about 620-630 for A, B, C, DRB1 and DQB1; approximately 540 for DQA1; 606 for DPA1; and 450 to 480 for DPB1. On average, around 200,000 unique TCR beta nucleotide sequences were sequenced per donor among some 420 genotyped donors of the cohort, with about 19% of those sequences being non-productive. The study combined high-throughput TCR immunosequencing, statistical association of individual TCRs with disease status, and machine learning to predict cytomegalovirus infection status. HLA typing covered class I and class II loci at four-digit resolution. The T cell repertoires of some 670 subjects were profiled by immunosequencing and related to cytomegalovirus serostatus. To study patterns of TCR occurrence, a later analysis re-analyzed previously published TCR beta repertoires from several hundred donors and added high-resolution HLA genotyping. Among the roughly 380 genotyped donors, around 79% belonged to the genetic ancestry cluster associated with self-reported Caucasian donors. Overall study results and their limits: Immune exposure information for the cohort was limited to CMV serostatus. Compared with the approximately 720-donor mean, donors in an Asian-associated ancestry cluster had fewer N-insertions in productive TCRs, according to a later genetic analysis. When HLA alleles, especially DR and DQ, strongly co-occurred, TCR associations were difficult to assign to individual alleles. V-gene and J-gene trimming of TCR beta chains was associated with a missense DCLRE1C variant in a later genetic analysis, and the association was replicated in an independent cohort. A further reported finding was that TCR beta sequences accurately predicted the HLA-A and HLA-B alleles for most subjects in the first cohort. Across donors, most TCR sequences were observed very rarely, whereas some public TCRs were present in many individuals. This cohort had only TCR beta chains sequenced, and the lack of alpha or paired-chain data limited which features could be detected. In a later analysis, the rate of TCR association differed among HLA loci, with DRB1 alleles having the most associated TCRs and HLA-C alleles having the fewest. Because the 87-base-pair reads could not distinguish some IMGT-functional V segments, including TRBV6-2 and TRBV6-3, those segments were excluded. According to the authors, the approach could potentially be generalized to other disease states and immunological phenotypes. Broadly in line with IMGT annotations, most TCR beta V segments showed up in productive rearrangements about 87% or about 30% of the time in an earlier analysis of some 590 of the donors. Because HLA typing was unavailable for some donors at each locus, only the typed subset was used in association tests. A later analysis found that most CMV-associated TCR beta chains appeared HLA-restricted, with HLA associations seemingly driven largely by CMV exposure. Because counts were too low, seventeen rarely observed V segments, including chromosome 9 orphons, were left out of the earlier analysis of 587 of the donors. Roughly uniform sequencing depth across donors was assumed in presence/absence analyses, although this assumption may not hold. A few of the identified cytomegalovirus-associated TCR beta chains were confirmed in vitro to be specific for cytomegalovirus antigens. In a later analysis, HLA-associated TCR beta chains were found to be more clonally expanded and to have lower generation probabilities than equally common non-associated chains. In the study, some 160 TCR beta chains were listed as associated with cytomegalovirus. In a later analysis, several top co-occurrence clusters were reported to appear linked to parvovirus B19, influenza, CMV and Epstein-Barr virus. A later analysis associated about 17,000 TCR beta sequences with specific HLA alleles at a false discovery rate of 0.05. The sequencing pipeline was judged likely to have produced a cluster of highly shared sequence variants as a technical artifact. Correlated functional status among segregating V segments might be attributable to linkage disequilibrium, but an unknown experimental factor could not be ruled out. The classifier was reported to diagnose cytomegalovirus status with high specificity and sensitivity in both the original and validation cohorts.

Via the germline V gene, CDR1 is SGHAT and CDR2 FQNNGV. A distance of 14 bases separates the germline ends of V and J, which lose 5 bases and 4 bases respectively. Its CDR3 holds 14 amino acids, cysteine through phenylalanine. The sequence is cut down to CDR3 DNA, 42 bases in frame from base 1. This clone has just one count. Its antigen specificity is not known. Base qualities are not recorded, but no much larger clone differs from it by a single base. Library generation was performed with the immunoSEQ multiplex PCR assay. A mixture of 60 forward primers for TCR Vbeta segments and 13 reverse primers for TCR Jbeta segments was used in the multiplex PCR. Amplification of the CDR3 region of rearranged TCR beta genes was performed with a multiplex PCR assay on genomic DNA. Amplified TCR beta libraries were sequenced as 87-base-pair reads on the Illumina HiSeq System. From the authors' description of their analysis: Across the 600 to 700 repertoires, a later analysis counted 80 million or so unique TCR beta chains, 9.5 million to 12 million of which were shared by at least two donors. A nearest-neighbor algorithm error-corrected the raw reads and collapsed the reads into unique sequences, merging closely related sequences to remove PCR and sequencing errors. To assign V, D and J gene segments, CDR3 sequences were aligned to IMGT reference sequences. For a sequence to be retained, at least a six-nucleotide match to both a V gene segment and a J gene segment was required. Rearrangements were called productive when the CDR3 lacked stop codons and stayed in frame with V and J; all others were non-productive. Following IMGT convention, CDR3 was defined as the stretch from the second conserved V-encoded cysteine to the conserved J-encoded phenylalanine. In an earlier analysis of around 600 of the donors, sequences lacking an unambiguous match to a single V gene segment were excluded. In an earlier analysis of several hundred of the donors, V segments were called functional above 56.7% productive rearrangements and were called segregating when the between-donor standard deviation exceeded 5%. A statistical classification framework was built to diagnose cytomegalovirus status from the catalog of TCR beta chain sequences. A later analysis assigned V and J genes by comparing TCR nucleotide sequences with IMGT/GENE-DB human TR gene sequences. In a later analysis, CDR3 sequences and most-parsimonious VDJ recombination scenarios were assigned using the TCRdist pipeline. A later analysis defined each TCR beta chain by its CDR3 amino acid sequence plus V-gene family, and excluded reads lacking a unique V-gene family. A later analysis removed 550 to 700 highly shared, low-generation-probability nucleotide sequences to deal with suspected cross-contamination and a sequencing artifact. For each public chain, a later analysis derived a clonal expansion index from normalized ranks of inferred template counts within each repertoire. In a later analysis, generation probabilities were computed with a VDJ recombination model fitted to out-of-frame rearrangements, and the resulting probabilities were checked against IGoR. A later analysis scored TCR-TCR, TCR-HLA and TCR-CMV co-occurrence with hypergeometric tests, applying a repertoire-size bias correction to TCR pairs. False discovery rates were estimated in a later analysis by permuting HLA or CMV assignments 20 times. In a later analysis, co-occurring TCRs were grouped with DBSCAN, and TCRdist sequence similarity was added when clustering was performed within HLA-allele-positive subsets. Co-occurrence clustering excluded repertoires with fewer than 30,000 or more than 120,000 public chains, plus five with anomalous nucleotide sharing. Entries here come from immuneACCESS through TCRdb and include only in-frame sequences with V and J called. Some clones fail to appear in such tables; in the studies checked, an unresolved V gene covers under half of the shortfall, and the cause of the remainder is unknown. V and J calls and clone size are those listed in that table; D and trimming were worked out from the DNA. Recorded for this sample are roughly 140,000 clones; around 70% of them occurred a single time. The ten most abundant clones make up about 1.5% of the sample.

The cohort was made up of hundreds of healthy bone marrow donors. At the time of sampling, every cohort member was nominally healthy, though immune exposures that went unrecorded were likely present. The donor was CMV seronegative and belonged to the group of 350 to 400 seronegative cohort members. Every donor gave a peripheral blood sample, and the peripheral blood mononuclear cells from that sample were used for TCR beta sequencing. Genomic DNA extraction from the blood cell samples was performed with the Qiagen DNeasy Blood Extraction Kit. Sequenced material: PBMCs. The chain is made from TRBV11-2 and TRBJ1-2; TRBD1 is possibly the D segment (6 matching bases). This receptor was identified in a woman aged 25 to 45 in good health and CMV-seronegative. The DNA reads as follows: TGTGCCAGCAGCCTTTTACGGACAGCCTATGGCTACACCTTC. Protein translation: CASSLLRTAYGYTF.